The 15 T cell receptor beta chains below were found in one sample sequenced in a study of T cells in Graves' hyperthyroidism and ophthalmopathy. From RNA transcripts, TCR beta CDR3 regions were amplified. Carried out on the TCR CDR3, a first-round RT-PCR used the HTBI primer set. TCRdb analysed the multiplex PCR reads with MiXCR anew, one entry per CDR3 protein. The data show 610,000 or so distinct CDR3 sequences, 46% seen once. The source material was peripheral blood or thyroid tissue (not recorded which). These receptors were taken from a woman under 30 with Graves' hyperthyroidism.

CDR3 in amino acids: CSVDEGRGANVLTF. CDR3 in DNA: TGCAGCGTTGATGAGGGTAGGGGGGCCAACGTCCTGACTTTC. J is TRBJ2-6 and V is TRBV29-1; D may be TRBD2 (5 bases). Per germline, CDR1 SQVTM and CDR2 ANQGSEA. V lost 3 bases to trimming and J lost 4 bases, with 10 bases between them. This CDR3 is 14 amino acids long.

This chain uses TRBV29-1 with TRBJ2-5, with D tentatively TRBD2 (7 bases). The germline V and J ends were trimmed by 3 bases and 1 base, with 9 bases remaining between them. The CDR3 has 13 amino acids. Germline V lookup: CDR1 SQVTM, CDR2 ANQGSEA. The CDR3 nucleotides are TGCAGCGTTGAGGGGGGGGCCCAAGAGACCCAGTACTTC. It specifies CSVEGGAQETQYF.

This clonotype came up a few times. CDR3 residues: CASSFPGRHQPQHF. In DNA form, the CDR3 reads TGTGCCAGCAGTTTCCCGGGCAGGCATCAGCCCCAGCATTTT. J is TRBJ1-5 and V is TRBV2; D is uncertain. The CDR3 is made up of 14 amino acids. The V and J ends lost 5 bases and 5 bases respectively, with 13 bases between them. Germline CDR1 reads SNHLY; CDR2 reads FYNNEI.

This clonotype has a handful of counts. This rearrangement joins TRBV30 to TRBJ1-1; D is perhaps TRBD1 (6 bases). Trimming cost V 2 bases and J 2 bases, with 15 bases left between them. This CDR3 spans 15 amino acids. Germline CDR1 GTSNPN, CDR2 SVGIG (reference sequence). The DNA for the CDR3 is TGTGCCTGGAGTACCGGACAGTTGGGTAACACTGAAGCTTTCTTT. Its translation is CAWSTGQLGNTEAFF.

This clonotype has a single count. The genes are TRBV20-1 and TRBJ2-7; 12 bases line up with TRBD2. Trimming at V came to 6 bases and at J to 2 bases, leaving 11 bases not matched to a gene. This CDR3 comprises 16 residues. Germline CDR1 DFQATT, CDR2 SNEGSKA (reference sequence). The CDR3: CSASSQTSGRAYEQYF. In DNA, the CDR3 is TGCAGTGCCAGCAGCCAGACTAGCGGGAGAGCCTACGAGCAGTACTTC.

This clonotype has ten or more counts. The chain recombines TRBV20-1 with TRBJ1-5; 7 bases line up with TRBD1. In germline, CDR1 is DFQATT, CDR2 SNEGSKA (reference sequence). The CDR3 consists of 17 residues. V shed 4 bases and J 1 base; nucleotides not matched to a gene: 13. CDR3 sequence reads: CSAKSRETGASNQPQHF. The CDR3 DNA follows: TGCAGTGCTAAATCCAGAGAAACAGGGGCAAGCAATCAGCCCCAGCATTTT.

To note about this clonotype: The missing conserved phenylalanine or tryptophan at the end of this CDR3 makes a read error likely. The V and J genes are TRBV20-1 and TRBJ1-5; 7 nucleotides match TRBD1. The germline CDR1 and CDR2 sequences are DFQATT and SNEGSKA (reference sequence). This CDR3 spans 14 amino acids. Here the CDR3 reads CSVRRQGYNQPQHL. The CDR3 DNA reads TGCAGTGTTAGAAGACAGGGCTATAATCAGCCCCAGCATTTA.

This clonotype showed up many times. The chain carries TRBV4-1 and TRBJ2-7; tentatively, D is TRBD2 (5 bases). Germline CDR1 is MGHRA and CDR2 is YSYEKL. V was pared by 1 base and J by 5 bases, with 12 bases between. The CDR3 runs 14 residues. The CDR3 DNA sequence: TGCGCCAGCAGCCAAGGGGAGAGGCGGGACGAGCAGTACTTC. Its protein product is CASSQGERRDEQYF.

This clonotype has at least ten counts. V usage is TRBV7-9 and J usage is TRBJ1-1; D not certain. The CDR3 is 12 amino acids. Germline V gene data show CDR1 as SEHNR and CDR2 as FQNEAQ (reference sequence). The V end lost 5 bases, the J end lost 4 bases, and 8 bases lay between the germline ends. DNA for the CDR3: TGTGCCAGCAGCAATCCAAGCACTGAAGCTTTCTTT. It translates to CASSNPSTEAFF.

The V and J genes are TRBV11-2 and TRBJ1-2; 7 nucleotides line up with TRBD1. CDR1 is SGHAT and CDR2 is FQNNGV in the germline V gene. The CDR3 contains 14 residues. The J segment lost 8 bases and the V segment lost 5 bases, leaving 11 bases of the junction unmatched. CDR3 sequence reads: CASSADREAAGYTF. As DNA, the CDR3 is TGTGCCAGCAGCGCCGACAGGGAGGCGGCGGGCTACACCTTC. Using reference TRBV11-2 and TRBJ1-2 for the parts outside the CDR3, the full variable domain is EAGVAQSPRYKIIEKRQSVAFWCNPISGHATLYWYQQILGQGPKLLIQFQNNGVVDDSQLPKDRFSAERLKGVDSTLKIQPAKLEDSAVYLCASSADREAAGYTFGSGTRLTVV.

The CDR3 reads CASSQSLAGIQETQYF. DNA for the CDR3: TGCGCCAGCAGCCAAAGTCTAGCGGGTATTCAAGAGACCCAGTACTTC. The chain couples TRBV4-3 to TRBJ2-5; TRBD2 agrees at 8 bases. This CDR3 comprises 16 residues. V gave up 2 bases and J gave up 2 bases; unmatched junction bases: 7. Germline CDR1 is LGHNA and CDR2 is YSLEER.

This clonotype was found a few times. The chain recombines TRBV3-1 with TRBJ1-4, with unresolved D. CDR1 LGHDT and CDR2 YNNKEL come from the germline V gene (reference sequence). Trimming removed 2 bases from V and 4 bases from J, with 11 bases in between. The CDR3 runs to 15 residues. CDR3 in amino acids: CASSQFEGYNEKLFF. The CDR3, as DNA: TGTGCCAGCAGCCAATTTGAGGGTTATAATGAAAAACTGTTTTTT.

This clonotype was detected once. This CDR3 is CSILTGDGETEAFF. In nucleotides, the CDR3 is TGCAGCATCCTGACAGGGGATGGGGAGACTGAAGCTTTCTTT. The V and J genes are TRBV29-1 and TRBJ1-1; TRBD1 matches at 8 bases. The CDR3 is 14 amino acids. After removal of 8 bases from V and 5 bases from J, the junction contained 13 bases not matched to a gene. Germline loops: CDR1 SQVTM, CDR2 ANQGSEA.

Many counts were recorded for this clonotype. V usage is TRBV6-1 and J usage is TRBJ1-1; tentative D call: TRBD1 (6 bases). V lost 7 bases and J 3 bases, leaving 15 bases between the germline ends. The CDR3 consists of 14 residues. Germline V gene lookup returns CDR1 MNHNS and CDR2 SASEGT. CDR3 bases: TGTGCCAGCAAAGAAAGGGACAAGGACACTGAAGCTTTCTTT. It yields the protein CASKERDKDTEAFF.

This clonotype has ten or more counts. The V and J genes are TRBV12-3 or TRBV12-4 and TRBJ1-5, with 7 bases matching TRBD1. This CDR3 spans 15 amino acids. The V segment lost 5 bases and the J segment 3 bases; nucleotides outside the gene matches: 7. The DNA of the CDR3 is TGTGCCAGCAGTCTGGGACAGATCTTCAATCAGCCCCAGCATTTT. This gives the protein CASSLGQIFNQPQHF.